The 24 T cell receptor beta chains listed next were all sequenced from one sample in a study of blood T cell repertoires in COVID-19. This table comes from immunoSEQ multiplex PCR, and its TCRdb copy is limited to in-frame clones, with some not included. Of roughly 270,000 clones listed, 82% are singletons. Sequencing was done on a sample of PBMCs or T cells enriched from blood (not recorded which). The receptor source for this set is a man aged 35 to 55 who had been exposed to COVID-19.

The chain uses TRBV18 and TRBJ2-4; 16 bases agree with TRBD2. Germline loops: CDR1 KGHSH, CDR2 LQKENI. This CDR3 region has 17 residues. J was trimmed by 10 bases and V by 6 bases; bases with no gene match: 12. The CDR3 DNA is TGTGCCAGCTCCCCGAACGACGGGACTAGCGGGAGGGCGATTCAGTACTTC. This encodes CASSPNDGTSGRAIQYF.

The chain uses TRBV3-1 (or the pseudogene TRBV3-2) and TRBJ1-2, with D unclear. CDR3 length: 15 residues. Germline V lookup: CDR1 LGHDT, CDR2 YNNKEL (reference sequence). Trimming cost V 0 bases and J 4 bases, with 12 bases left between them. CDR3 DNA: TGTGCCAGCAGCCAAGATACCGGGAGCGGCTATGGCTACACCTTC. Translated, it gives CASSQDTGSGYGYTF.

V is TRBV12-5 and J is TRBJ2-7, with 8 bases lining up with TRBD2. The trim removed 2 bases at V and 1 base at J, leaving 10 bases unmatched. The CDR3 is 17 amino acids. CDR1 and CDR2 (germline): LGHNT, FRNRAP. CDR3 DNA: TGTGCTAGTGGTTTGCTTACCGGGAGGGCCCTATCCTACGAGCAGTACTTC. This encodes CASGLLTGRALSYEQYF.

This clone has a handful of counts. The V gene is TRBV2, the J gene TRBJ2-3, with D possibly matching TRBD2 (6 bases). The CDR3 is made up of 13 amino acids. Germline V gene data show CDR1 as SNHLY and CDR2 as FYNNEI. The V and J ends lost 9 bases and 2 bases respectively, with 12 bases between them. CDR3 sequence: CARGDSYTDTQYF. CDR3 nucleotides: TGTGCCAGGGGGGACTCTTACACAGATACGCAGTATTTT. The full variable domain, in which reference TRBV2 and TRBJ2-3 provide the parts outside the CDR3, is EPEVTQTPSHQVTQMGQEVILRCVPISNHLYFYWYRQILGQKVEFLVSFYNNEISEKSEIFDDQFSVERPDGSNFTLKIRSTKLEDSAMYFCARGDSYTDTQYFGPGTRLTVL.

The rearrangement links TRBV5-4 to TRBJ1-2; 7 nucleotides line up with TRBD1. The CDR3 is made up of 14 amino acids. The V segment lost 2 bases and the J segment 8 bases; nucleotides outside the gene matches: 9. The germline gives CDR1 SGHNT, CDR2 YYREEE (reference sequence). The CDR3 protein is CASSFRGTARGYTF. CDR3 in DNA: TGTGCCAGCAGCTTCAGAGGGACAGCGAGGGGCTACACCTTC.

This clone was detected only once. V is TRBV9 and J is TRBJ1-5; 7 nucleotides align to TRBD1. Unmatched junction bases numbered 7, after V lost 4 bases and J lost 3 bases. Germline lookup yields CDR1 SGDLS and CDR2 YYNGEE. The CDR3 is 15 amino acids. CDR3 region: CASSPRTGLNQPQHF. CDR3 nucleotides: TGTGCCAGCAGCCCAAGGACAGGCCTCAATCAGCCCCAGCATTTT.

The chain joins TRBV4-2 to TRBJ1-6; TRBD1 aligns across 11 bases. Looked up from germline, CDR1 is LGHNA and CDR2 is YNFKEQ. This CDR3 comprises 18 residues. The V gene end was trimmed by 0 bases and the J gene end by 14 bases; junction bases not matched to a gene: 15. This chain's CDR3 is CASSQDVSAGQGGRTLHF. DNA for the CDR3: TGTGCCAGCAGCCAAGATGTCTCTGCGGGACAGGGGGGGAGGACCCTCCACTTT.

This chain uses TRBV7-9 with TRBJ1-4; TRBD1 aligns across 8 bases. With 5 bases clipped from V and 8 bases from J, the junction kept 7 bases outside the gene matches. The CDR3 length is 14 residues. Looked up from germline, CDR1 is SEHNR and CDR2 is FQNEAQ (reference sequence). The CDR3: CASSRRGLGEKLFF. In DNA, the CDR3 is TGTGCCAGCAGCCGCAGGGGGCTCGGGGAAAAACTGTTTTTT.

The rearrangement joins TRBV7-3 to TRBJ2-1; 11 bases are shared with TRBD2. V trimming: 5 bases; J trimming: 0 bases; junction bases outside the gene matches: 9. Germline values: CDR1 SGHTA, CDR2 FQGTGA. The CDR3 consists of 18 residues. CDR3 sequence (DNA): TGTGCCAGCAGCCCAGGGACTAGCGGTATAAGCTCCTACAATGAGCAGTTCTTC. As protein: CASSPGTSGISSYNEQFF.

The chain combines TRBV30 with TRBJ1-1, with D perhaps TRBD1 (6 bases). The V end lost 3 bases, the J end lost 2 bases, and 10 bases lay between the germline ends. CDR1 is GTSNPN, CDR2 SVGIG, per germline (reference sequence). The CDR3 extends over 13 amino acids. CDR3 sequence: CAWSPTGNTEAFF. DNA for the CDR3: TGTGCCTGGAGCCCGACAGGTAACACTGAAGCTTTCTTT.

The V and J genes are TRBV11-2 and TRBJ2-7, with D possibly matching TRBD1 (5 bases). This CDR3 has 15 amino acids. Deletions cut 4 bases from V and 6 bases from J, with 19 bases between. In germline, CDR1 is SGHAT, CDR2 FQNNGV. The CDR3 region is CASSSGHSTPSEQYF. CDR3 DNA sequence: TGTGCCAGCAGCTCTGGACATTCTACACCCTCCGAGCAGTACTTC.

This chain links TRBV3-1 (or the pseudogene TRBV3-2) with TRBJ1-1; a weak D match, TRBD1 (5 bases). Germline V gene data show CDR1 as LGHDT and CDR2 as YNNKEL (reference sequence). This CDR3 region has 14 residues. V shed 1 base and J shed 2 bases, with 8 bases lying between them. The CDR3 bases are TGTGCCAGCAGCCAAGGGGGGGGTAACACTGAAGCTTTCTTT. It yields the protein CASSQGGGNTEAFF.

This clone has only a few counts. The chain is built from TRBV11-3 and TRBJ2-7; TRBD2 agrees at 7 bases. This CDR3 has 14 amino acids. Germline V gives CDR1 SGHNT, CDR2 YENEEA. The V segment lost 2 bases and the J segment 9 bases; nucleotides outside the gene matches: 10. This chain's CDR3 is CASSLRTSGTGQYF. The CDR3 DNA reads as TGTGCCAGCAGCTTAAGGACGAGCGGGACGGGGCAGTACTTC.

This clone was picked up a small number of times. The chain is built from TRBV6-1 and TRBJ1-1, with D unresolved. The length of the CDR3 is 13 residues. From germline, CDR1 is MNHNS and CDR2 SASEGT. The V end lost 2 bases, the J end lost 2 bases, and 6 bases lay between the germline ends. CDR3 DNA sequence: TGTGCCAGCAGTGAATTCAGAAACACTGAAGCTTTCTTT. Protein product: CASSEFRNTEAFF.

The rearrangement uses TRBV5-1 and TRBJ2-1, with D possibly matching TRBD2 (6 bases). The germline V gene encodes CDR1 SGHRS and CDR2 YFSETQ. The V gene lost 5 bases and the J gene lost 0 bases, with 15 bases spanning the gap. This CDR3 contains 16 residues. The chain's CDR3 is CASSSGLLGSYNEQFF. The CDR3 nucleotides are TGCGCCAGCAGTTCGGGACTTCTAGGCTCCTACAATGAGCAGTTCTTC.

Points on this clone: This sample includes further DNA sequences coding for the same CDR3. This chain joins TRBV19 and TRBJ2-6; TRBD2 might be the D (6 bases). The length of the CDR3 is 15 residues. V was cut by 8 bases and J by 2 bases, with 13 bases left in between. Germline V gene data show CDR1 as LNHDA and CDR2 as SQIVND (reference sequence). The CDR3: CASRGPGAGANVLTF. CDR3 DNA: TGTGCCAGTCGGGGTCCGGGGGCTGGGGCCAACGTCCTGACTTTC.

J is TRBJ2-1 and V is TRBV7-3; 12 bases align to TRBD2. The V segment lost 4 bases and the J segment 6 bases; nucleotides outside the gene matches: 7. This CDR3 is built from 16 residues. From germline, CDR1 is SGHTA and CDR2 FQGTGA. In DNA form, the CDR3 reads TGTGCCAGCAGCTGGAGTCCTAGCGGGAGGGTCAATGAGCAGTTCTTC. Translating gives CASSWSPSGRVNEQFF.

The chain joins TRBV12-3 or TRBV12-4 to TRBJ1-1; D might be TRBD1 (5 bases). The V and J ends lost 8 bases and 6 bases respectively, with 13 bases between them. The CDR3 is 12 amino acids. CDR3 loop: CASGAWGSEAFF. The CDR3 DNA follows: TGTGCCAGCGGGGCGTGGGGTTCTGAAGCTTTCTTT.

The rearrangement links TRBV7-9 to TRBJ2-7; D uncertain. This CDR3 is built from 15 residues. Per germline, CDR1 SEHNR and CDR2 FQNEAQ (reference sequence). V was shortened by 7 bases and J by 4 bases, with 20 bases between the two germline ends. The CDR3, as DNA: TGTGCCAGCACCGACCGGGTAACGTCTGGATACGAGCAGTACTTC. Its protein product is CASTDRVTSGYEQYF.

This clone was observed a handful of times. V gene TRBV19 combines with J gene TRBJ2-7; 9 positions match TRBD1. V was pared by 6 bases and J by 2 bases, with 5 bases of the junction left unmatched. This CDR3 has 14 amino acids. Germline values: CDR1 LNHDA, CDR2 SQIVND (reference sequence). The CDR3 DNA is TGTGCCAGTAGCTGGGGACAGGGCCCCTACGAGCAGTACTTC. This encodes CASSWGQGPYEQYF.

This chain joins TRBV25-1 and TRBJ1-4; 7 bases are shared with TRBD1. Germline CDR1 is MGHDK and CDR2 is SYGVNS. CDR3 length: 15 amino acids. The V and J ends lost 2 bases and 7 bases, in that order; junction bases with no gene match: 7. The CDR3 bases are TGTGCCAGCAGTGAACAAGGGGGCGCGGGTGAAAAACTGTTTTTT. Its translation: CASSEQGGAGEKLFF.

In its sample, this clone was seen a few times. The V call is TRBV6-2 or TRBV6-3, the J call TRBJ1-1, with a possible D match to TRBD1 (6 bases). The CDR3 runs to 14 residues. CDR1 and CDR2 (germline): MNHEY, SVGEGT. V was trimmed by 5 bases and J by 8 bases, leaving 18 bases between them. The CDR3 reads CASSGVTDRVEAFF. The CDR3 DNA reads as TGTGCCAGCAGTGGGGTAACGGACAGAGTAGAAGCTTTCTTT.

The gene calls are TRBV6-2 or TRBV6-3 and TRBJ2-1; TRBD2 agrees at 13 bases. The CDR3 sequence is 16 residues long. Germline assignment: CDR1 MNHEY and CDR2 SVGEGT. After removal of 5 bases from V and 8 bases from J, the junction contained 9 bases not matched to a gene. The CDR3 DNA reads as TGTGCCAGCAGTGGACCGGGACTAGCGGGAACGGATGAGCAGTTCTTC. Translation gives CASSGPGLAGTDEQFF.

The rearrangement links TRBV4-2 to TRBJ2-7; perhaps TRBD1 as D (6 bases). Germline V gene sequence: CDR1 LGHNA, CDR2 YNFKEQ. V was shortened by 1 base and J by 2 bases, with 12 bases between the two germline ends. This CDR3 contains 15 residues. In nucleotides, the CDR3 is TGTGCCAGCAGCCAAGGCACCGGACAGCCCTACGAGCAGTACTTC. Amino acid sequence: CASSQGTGQPYEQYF.